One and the same sample provided the 30 T cell receptor beta chains below, sequenced in a study of CD8 T cells in ankylosing spondylitis. Study-level points and caveats: It appeared that ankylosing spondylitis blood was characterized by a TCR beta motif of 8 or 9 highly homologous variants.

For these receptors, no antigen is known. TCRdb redid the calling of the 5' RACE reads with MiXCR, one entry per CDR3 protein. The data hold more than 300,000 distinct CDR3 sequences, with 8% observed a single time. The sequencing input was blood, either unsorted or a sorted T cell fraction (not recorded which). The source is a male donor with ankylosing spondylitis.

This clonotype was observed many times. V is TRBV29-1 and J is TRBJ2-1; TRBD2 aligns across 12 bases. This CDR3 has 15 amino acids. The germline CDR1 and CDR2 sequences are SQVTM and ANQGSEA. V was clipped by 7 bases and J by 1 base; unmatched bases: 5. CDR3 in amino acids: CSAPGLAGSYNEQFF. The DNA for the CDR3 is TGCAGCGCCCCGGGACTAGCGGGTTCCTACAATGAGCAGTTCTTC.

The rearrangement joins TRBV2 to TRBJ2-3, with 7 bases fitting TRBD2. CDR3 length equals 14 residues. V trimming: 4 bases; J trimming: 1 base; junction bases outside the gene matches: 2. Germline CDR1 is SNHLY and CDR2 is FYNNEI. CDR3 region: CASSVSGGTDTQYF. Here the CDR3 DNA reads TGTGCCAGCAGTGTCAGCGGGGGCACAGATACGCAGTATTTT.

This clonotype was seen many times. This rearrangement joins TRBV5-1 to TRBJ2-5, with no clear D. The length of the CDR3 is 13 residues. V gave up 4 bases and J gave up 9 bases, with 16 bases separating them. CDR1 is SGHRS and CDR2 is YFSETQ in the germline V gene. The CDR3 sequence is CASSHTRPGPQYF. CDR3 DNA sequence: TGCGCCAGCAGCCATACTCGTCCGGGTCCCCAGTACTTC. Looking up the rest from reference TRBV5-1 and TRBJ2-5 gives the full variable domain: KAGVTQTPRYLIKTRGQQVTLSCSPISGHRSVSWYQQTPGQGLQFLFEYFSETQRNKGNFPGRFSGRQFSNSRSEMNVSTLELGDSALYLCASSHTRPGPQYFGPGTRLLVL.

This clonotype turned up a few times. This sequence joins TRBV28 and TRBJ1-4, with a possible D match to TRBD1 (5 bases). Germline assignment: CDR1 MDHEN and CDR2 SYDVKM. Trimming removed 6 bases at V and 5 bases at J, with 13 bases between. There are 14 residues in the CDR3. This CDR3 is CASSLDTGNEKLFF. DNA for the CDR3: TGTGCCAGCAGCCTGGACACGGGAAATGAAAAACTGTTTTTT.

This clonotype was seen a handful of times. The chain combines TRBV20-1 with TRBJ2-1; the D gene is possibly TRBD2 (6 bases). Germline CDR1 reads DFQATT; CDR2 reads SNEGSKA (reference sequence). The V end lost 0 bases, the J end lost 1 base, and 22 bases lay between the germline ends. This CDR3 comprises 19 residues. CDR3 bases: TGCAGTGCTAGAGATTTCTCAAGCGGGCCGGGGAATTCCTACAATGAGCAGTTCTTC. Protein product: CSARDFSSGPGNSYNEQFF.

The CDR3 loop reads CASSISGQPRDTF. The CDR3 DNA sequence: TGTGCCAGCAGTATATCCGGACAGCCCAGGGACACCTTC. The chain links TRBV12-3 or TRBV12-4 to TRBJ1-2, with D possibly being TRBD1 (6 bases). V was clipped by 5 bases and J by 12 bases, with 19 bases between them. This CDR3 region has 13 residues.

This clonotype has only a few counts. In nucleotides, the CDR3 is TGTGCCAGCAGGGGGCGGGCGGGCCCAACTGGTGATGAGCAGTTCTTC. As protein: CASRGRAGPTGDEQFF. This chain connects TRBV28 to TRBJ2-1; the D gene could be TRBD1 or TRBD2 (5 bases each). This CDR3 contains 16 residues. V lost 6 bases to trimming and J lost 8 bases, with 23 bases between them. The germline CDR1 and CDR2 sequences are MDHEN and SYDVKM.

Remarks on this clonotype: The conserved closing phenylalanine or tryptophan is absent in this CDR3, likely reflecting a read error. The chain joins TRBV18 to TRBJ2-6, with a possible D match to TRBD2 (5 bases). V was trimmed by 4 bases and J by 0 bases, leaving 13 bases between them. This CDR3 contains 17 residues. CDR1 and CDR2 from the germline V gene are KGHSH and LQKENI. CDR3: CASSQMAGNSGANVLTY. As DNA, the CDR3 is TGTGCCAGCTCACAGATGGCCGGGAACTCTGGGGCCAACGTCCTGACTTAC.

The rearrangement joins TRBV14 to TRBJ2-1; 13 bases are shared with TRBD2. The V segment lost 2 bases and the J segment 8 bases; nucleotides outside the gene matches: 6. The germline V gene encodes CDR1 SGHDN and CDR2 FVKESK. The CDR3 contains 16 residues. The CDR3 is CASSQRLAGGRDEQFF. As DNA, the CDR3 is TGTGCCAGCAGCCAACGACTAGCGGGAGGCAGGGATGAGCAGTTCTTC.

Many counts were recorded for this clonotype. The chain recombines TRBV7-2 with TRBJ2-5; D is undetermined. CDR1 SGHTA and CDR2 FQGNSA come from the germline V gene. V lost 0 bases and J lost 5, with 10 bases in between. CDR3 length: 14 amino acids. The CDR3, as DNA: TGTGCCAGCAGCTTAGCTGGTAGACGCGAGACCCAGTACTTC. Translated: CASSLAGRRETQYF.

In its sample, this clonotype was seen a few times. The chain joins TRBV7-2 to TRBJ2-2, with unresolved D. The CDR3 consists of 13 residues. Between the trimmed V and J ends, which lost 5 bases and 3 bases, there was a span of 7 bases. From germline, CDR1 is SGHTA and CDR2 FQGNSA. The CDR3: CASSPSHTGELFF. The CDR3 DNA reads TGTGCCAGCAGCCCCTCCCACACCGGGGAGCTGTTTTTT. Full variable domain (remainder filled in from reference TRBV7-2 and TRBJ2-2): GAGVSQSPSNKVTEKGKDVELRCDPISGHTALYWYRQSLGQGLEFLIYFQGNSAPDKSGLPSDRFSAERTGGSVSTLTIQRTQQEDSAVYLCASSPSHTGELFFGEGSRLTVL.

The rearrangement joins TRBV7-2 to TRBJ2-1; D is undetermined. V was pared by 3 bases and J by 2 bases, with 14 bases between. Per germline, CDR1 SGHTA and CDR2 FQGNSA. The CDR3 totals 16 residues. In nucleotides, the CDR3 is TGTGCCAGCAGCTTGACGGCCCGGCCCACCTACAATGAGCAGTTCTTC. It specifies CASSLTARPTYNEQFF.

This clonotype was picked up a small number of times. The gene calls are TRBV15 and TRBJ2-1, with D possibly matching TRBD2 (6 bases). The CDR3 runs to 16 residues. The germline V gene encodes CDR1 LNHNV and CDR2 YYDKDF (reference sequence). Between the trimmed V and J ends, which lost 4 bases and 2 bases, there was a span of 15 bases. The CDR3 DNA is TGTGCCACCAGCACCTGGGACTCGCAACCCTACAATGAGCAGTTCTTC. Translation gives CATSTWDSQPYNEQFF. Together with reference TRBV15 and TRBJ2-1, the CDR3 gives the full variable domain: DAMVIQNPRYQVTQFGKPVTLSCSQTLNHNVMYWYQQKSSQAPKLLFHYYDKDFNNEADTPDNFQSRRPNTSFCFLDIRSPGLGDTAMYLCATSTWDSQPYNEQFFGPGTRLTVL.

In its sample, this clonotype was seen many times. The V gene is TRBV5-1, the J gene TRBJ2-1; D perhaps matches TRBD1 (5 bases). This CDR3 has 13 residues. The germline gives CDR1 SGHRS, CDR2 YFSETQ. V lost 2 bases and J lost 5, with 8 bases in between. The chain's CDR3 is CASSFVRDNEQFF. The CDR3 DNA is TGCGCCAGCAGCTTCGTCAGGGACAATGAGCAGTTCTTC.

This clonotype was observed a few times. The chain couples TRBV27 to TRBJ2-1; D is uncertain. Germline V lookup: CDR1 MNHEY, CDR2 SMNVEV (reference sequence). The V gene lost 5 bases and the J gene lost 6 bases, with 14 bases spanning the gap. This CDR3 comprises 14 residues. The chain's CDR3 is CASSAKVRGNEQFF. The CDR3 DNA sequence: TGTGCCAGCAGTGCTAAAGTCAGAGGCAATGAGCAGTTCTTC.

CDR3 residues: CARLTGATEAFF. The CDR3 nucleotides are TGTGCCAGACTAACAGGGGCCACTGAAGCTTTCTTT. V usage is TRBV2 and J usage is TRBJ1-1; TRBD1 agrees at 7 bases. The CDR3 sequence is 12 residues long. V was pared by 9 bases and J by 4 bases, with 5 bases of the junction left unmatched. The germline V gene has CDR1 SNHLY and CDR2 FYNNEI.

This clonotype has just a few counts. V and J are TRBV6-1 and TRBJ2-1; D might be TRBD2 (5 bases). The CDR3 covers 15 residues. CDR1 MNHNS and CDR2 SASEGT come from the germline V gene. The V end lost 6 bases, the J end lost 1 base, and 13 bases lay between the germline ends. The CDR3 sequence: CASSHRRGSYNEQFF. The CDR3 region has the DNA TGTGCCAGCAGCCACCGTCGGGGATCCTACAATGAGCAGTTCTTC.

This clonotype was seen a handful of times. The chain couples TRBV20-1 to TRBJ2-2; 7 bases fit TRBD1. The CDR3 loop spans 14 amino acids. From germline, CDR1 is DFQATT and CDR2 SNEGSKA (reference sequence). The trim removed 8 bases at V and 1 base at J, leaving 7 bases unmatched. CDR3 in amino acids: CSTYRTGNTGELFF. CDR3 sequence (DNA): TGCAGTACGTATCGGACAGGGAACACCGGGGAGCTGTTTTTT.

This clonotype was counted ten times or more. The rearrangement uses TRBV2 and TRBJ2-1; TRBD2 is a possible D gene (6 bases). The CDR3 is made up of 16 amino acids. Trimming removed 3 bases from V and 1 base from J, with 13 bases in between. CDR1 is SNHLY and CDR2 is FYNNEI in the germline V gene. The CDR3 region is CASSEFLGGSYNEQFF. The DNA for the CDR3 is TGTGCCAGCAGTGAGTTTTTGGGGGGATCCTACAATGAGCAGTTCTTC.

The V and J genes are TRBV29-1 and TRBJ2-2; the D is unclear. Trimming cost V 0 bases and J 2 bases, with 10 bases left between them. This CDR3 has 15 amino acids. Germline assignment: CDR1 SQVTM and CDR2 ANQGSEA. The DNA for the CDR3 is TGCAGCGTTGAAGATCTTAACGGAAACACCGGGGAGCTGTTTTTT. It encodes CSVEDLNGNTGELFF.

This clonotype was recorded many times. The chain links TRBV12-3 or TRBV12-4 to TRBJ2-1, with 7 bases identical to TRBD2. Trimming took 3 bases from V and 2 from J; bases not matched to a gene: 4. The CDR3 covers 15 residues. DNA of the CDR3: TGTGCCAGCAGTTTGGGGGGGAGTGCCTACAATGAGCAGTTCTTC. It is translated as CASSLGGSAYNEQFF.

This clonotype was observed a handful of times. The chain joins TRBV7-9 to TRBJ1-1; D remains ambiguous. CDR1 and CDR2 from the germline V gene are SEHNR and FQNEAQ (reference sequence). There are 12 residues in the CDR3. V lost 7 bases and J lost 5, with 11 bases in between. CDR3 loop: CASTLQLTEAFF. The CDR3 region has the DNA TGTGCCAGCACCCTACAGTTGACTGAAGCTTTCTTT.

This rearrangement joins TRBV29-1 to TRBJ2-3; D is undetermined. Per the germline V gene, CDR1 is SQVTM and CDR2 is ANQGSEA. With 7 bases removed from V and 1 base from J, the gap between germline ends came to 9 bases. The CDR3 has 12 amino acids. CDR3 DNA: TGCAGCGCCGATCCCGGCACAGATACGCAGTATTTT. Encoded protein: CSADPGTDTQYF.

J is TRBJ2-7 and V is TRBV5-5; a weak D match, TRBD2 (7 bases). CDR3 length: 13 residues. Between the trimmed V and J ends, which lost 2 bases and 2 bases, there was a span of 8 bases. Germline loops: CDR1 SGHKS, CDR2 YYEKEE (reference sequence). CDR3 in DNA: TGTGCCAGCAGCTTCGGGGGGCCCTACGAGCAGTACTTC. It yields the protein CASSFGGPYEQYF.

The chain combines TRBV11-3 with TRBJ1-1, with a weak D call TRBD1 (6 bases). This CDR3 has 14 amino acids. The germline V gene encodes CDR1 SGHNT and CDR2 YENEEA. V was trimmed by 2 bases and J by 8 bases, leaving 15 bases between them. CDR3 in amino acids: CASSLRTGLGEAFF. The CDR3 bases are TGTGCCAGCAGCTTACGCACAGGGTTGGGGGAAGCTTTCTTT.

The chain combines TRBV20-1 with TRBJ2-7; 8 bases agree with TRBD2. V was pared by 3 bases and J by 2 bases, with 6 bases of the junction left unmatched. The CDR3 runs 14 residues. CDR1 is DFQATT and CDR2 is SNEGSKA in the germline V gene (reference sequence). The CDR3, as DNA: TGCAGTGCTAGCGGGAGGGCTATTCCCTACGAGCAGTACTTC. It yields the protein CSASGRAIPYEQYF.

This clonotype was counted many times. The chain employs TRBV4-1 and TRBJ1-2; TRBD1 might be the D (5 bases). V lost 0 bases to trimming and J lost 5 bases, with 19 bases between them. CDR1 is MGHRA and CDR2 is YSYEKL in the germline V gene. The CDR3 runs to 17 residues. For the CDR3, the DNA is TGCGCCAGCAGCCAAGATCATCGGGGCCCTCCTACTTATGGCTACACCTTC. Its translation is CASSQDHRGPPTYGYTF.

This clonotype showed up just a few times. V is TRBV9 and J is TRBJ2-6; 15 bases line up with TRBD2. This CDR3 spans 20 amino acids. The germline CDR1 and CDR2 sequences are SGDLS and YYNGEE. V gave up 2 bases and J gave up 4 bases; unmatched junction bases: 10. This CDR3 is CASSVGTSGRILSGANVLTF. CDR3 coding DNA: TGTGCCAGCAGCGTCGGGACTAGCGGGAGGATACTATCCGGGGCCAACGTCCTGACTTTC.

The gene calls are TRBV4-1 and TRBJ1-6; TRBD1 might be the D (5 bases). Looked up from germline, CDR1 is MGHRA and CDR2 is YSYEKL. V lost 1 base, J lost 10 bases, and 14 bases lay in between. This CDR3 region has 15 residues. The CDR3 sequence is CASSQGTLAGSPLHF. In DNA form, the CDR3 reads TGCGCCAGCAGCCAAGGCACCCTAGCAGGGTCACCCCTCCACTTT.

This clonotype was seen ten or more times. V gene TRBV28 combines with J gene TRBJ2-1; the D gene could be TRBD1 or TRBD2 (5 bases each). V lost 3 bases to trimming and J lost 8 bases, with 26 bases between them. From germline, CDR1 is MDHEN and CDR2 SYDVKM. This CDR3 has 18 amino acids. The CDR3 is CASSFLTRGRSVEDEQFF. CDR3 DNA sequence: TGTGCCAGCAGTTTTCTAACCCGGGGCAGGAGCGTAGAGGATGAGCAGTTCTTC.